The 6 T cell receptor beta chains below come from one sample, sequenced in a study of blood T cell repertoires in COVID-19. The protocol was immunoSEQ multiplex PCR, while the TCRdb copy is restricted to in-frame clones and leaves out a portion. The sample holds some 460,000 clones, approximately 90% seen once. Sequencing used peripheral blood. All receptors come from a woman aged 30 to 39 with acute or convalescent COVID-19.

Here the CDR3 reads CASSLVAGGAETQYF. The CDR3 bases are TGCGCCAGCAGCTTGGTAGCAGGGGGCGCGGAGACCCAGTACTTC. The chain employs TRBV5-1 and TRBJ2-5; 8 nucleotides agree with TRBD1. Germline V gene sequence: CDR1 SGHRS, CDR2 YFSETQ. The CDR3 runs 15 residues. With 0 bases clipped from V and 5 bases from J, the junction kept 6 bases outside the gene matches.

On this clone itself: One end of the junction fails to match germline, which may point to a read error. The chain carries TRBV5-1 and TRBJ2-4; D remains ambiguous. The CDR3 is made up of 14 amino acids. Germline lookup yields CDR1 SGHRS and CDR2 YFSETQ. CDR3 coding DNA: TGCGCCAGCAGCTTGGAGGTAGCCACAAACATTCAGTACTTC. Protein sequence: CASSLEVATNIQYF.

V is TRBV9 and J is TRBJ2-1; 9 bases match TRBD1. CDR3 length equals 14 residues. Germline V lookup: CDR1 SGDLS, CDR2 YYNGEE. With 0 bases clipped from V and 9 bases from J, the junction kept 4 bases outside the gene matches. DNA of the CDR3: TGTGCCAGCAGCGTAGCAGGGACAGGGAGTGAGCAGTTCTTC. Translating gives CASSVAGTGSEQFF.

The rearrangement links TRBV12-3 or TRBV12-4 to TRBJ1-5, with D unclear. The ends were cut back, 3 bases at V and 2 bases at J, with 5 bases in the middle. CDR3 length: 13 amino acids. The DNA for the CDR3 is TGTGCCAGCAGTTTGTATGGCAATCAGCCCCAGCATTTT. Encoded protein: CASSLYGNQPQHF.

V is TRBV2 and J is TRBJ1-1, with a weak D call TRBD1 (5 bases). V lost 7 bases and J 4 bases, leaving 13 bases between the germline ends. CDR1 and CDR2 (germline): SNHLY, FYNNEI. The CDR3 sequence is 13 residues long. The CDR3: CASITQVSTEAFF. In DNA form, the CDR3 reads TGTGCCAGCATCACACAGGTTTCCACTGAAGCTTTCTTT.

The chain employs TRBV5-1 and TRBJ2-3; possible D gene TRBD2, 6 bases. CDR1 and CDR2 from the germline V gene are SGHRS and YFSETQ. The V gene lost 3 bases and the J gene lost 0 bases, with 8 bases spanning the gap. CDR3 length equals 14 residues. CDR3 DNA sequence: TGCGCCAGCAGCTATGGGGGGAGCACAGATACGCAGTATTTT. This codes for CASSYGGSTDTQYF. Full variable domain (remainder filled in from reference TRBV5-1 and TRBJ2-3): KAGVTQTPRYLIKTRGQQVTLSCSPISGHRSVSWYQQTPGQGLQFLFEYFSETQRNKGNFPGRFSGRQFSNSRSEMNVSTLELGDSALYLCASSYGGSTDTQYFGPGTRLTVL.